This T cell receptor beta chain was obtained from a study of identical twins. MiXCR, run by TCRdb on the 5' RACE reads, gives a single entry per CDR3 protein. The repertoire holds approximately 500,000 distinct CDR3 sequences, with 24% as singletons. This CDR3 is 15 amino acids long. Trimming at V came to 3 bases and at J to 3 bases, leaving 2 bases not matched to a gene. Germline-derived CDR1 and CDR2 are PRHDT and FYEKMQ (reference sequence). The data were also submitted as part of a second study, on T cells expressing NK-cell markers.

Specimen: CD4+ T cells sorted from blood. This clonotype was obtained from a woman aged 18-29 years in good health. The V gene is TRBV13, the J gene TRBJ2-1; 10 bases agree with TRBD1. The CDR3, as DNA: TGTGCCAGCAGCTTCGGACAGGGGGGCTACAATGAGCAGTTCTTC. Amino acid sequence: CASSFGQGGYNEQFF.